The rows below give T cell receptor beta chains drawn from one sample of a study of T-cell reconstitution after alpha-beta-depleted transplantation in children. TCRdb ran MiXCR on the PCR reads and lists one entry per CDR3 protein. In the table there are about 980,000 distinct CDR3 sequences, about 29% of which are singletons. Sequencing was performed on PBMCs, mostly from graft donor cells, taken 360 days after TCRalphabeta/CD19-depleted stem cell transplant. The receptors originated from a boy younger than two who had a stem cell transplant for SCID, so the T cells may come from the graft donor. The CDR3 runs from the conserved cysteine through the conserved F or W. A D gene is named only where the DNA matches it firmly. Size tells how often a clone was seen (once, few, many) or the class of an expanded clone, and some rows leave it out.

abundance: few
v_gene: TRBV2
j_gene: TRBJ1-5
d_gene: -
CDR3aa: CASSESGHYFLSNQPQHF
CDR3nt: TGTGCCAGCAGTGAATCGGGACACTATTTTCTGAGCAATCAGCCCCAGCATTTT

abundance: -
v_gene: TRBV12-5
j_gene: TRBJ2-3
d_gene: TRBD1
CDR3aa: CASGLGGQGRDTQYF
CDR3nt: TGTGCTAGTGGTTTGGGGGGACAGGGACGAGATACGCAGTATTTT

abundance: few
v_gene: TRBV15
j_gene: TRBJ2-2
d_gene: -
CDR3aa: CATSRSTTGELFF
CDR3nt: TGTGCCACCAGCAGATCAACTACCGGGGAGCTGTTTTTT

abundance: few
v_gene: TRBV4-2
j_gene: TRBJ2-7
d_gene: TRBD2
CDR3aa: CASSQVTSGGAYEQYF
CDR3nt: TGTGCCAGCAGCCAAGTCACTAGCGGGGGGGCTTACGAGCAGTACTTC

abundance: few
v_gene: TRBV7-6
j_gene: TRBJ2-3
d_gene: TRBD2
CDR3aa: CASSLVSGGEPTDTQYF
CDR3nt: TGTGCCAGCAGCTTAGTTAGCGGGGGCGAACCCACAGATACGCAGTATTTT

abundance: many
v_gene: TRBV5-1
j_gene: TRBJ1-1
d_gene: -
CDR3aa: CASSLKGKNTEAFF
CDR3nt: TGCGCCAGCAGCTTGAAAGGGAAGAACACTGAAGCTTTCTTT

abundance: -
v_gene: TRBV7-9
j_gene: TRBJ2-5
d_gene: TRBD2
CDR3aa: CASSSSLTSGGQETQYF
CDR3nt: TGTGCCAGCAGCTCTTCCTTGACTAGCGGGGGTCAAGAGACCCAGTACTTC

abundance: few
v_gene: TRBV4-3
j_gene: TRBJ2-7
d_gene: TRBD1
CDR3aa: CASSREYRTGVSSYEQYF
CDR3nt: TGCGCCAGCAGCCGCGAATACAGGACAGGGGTGAGTTCCTACGAGCAGTACTTC

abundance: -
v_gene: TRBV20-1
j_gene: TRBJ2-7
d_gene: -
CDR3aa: CSASGWQAPSYEQYF
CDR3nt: TGCAGTGCTAGCGGCTGGCAGGCCCCATCGTACGAGCAGTACTTC

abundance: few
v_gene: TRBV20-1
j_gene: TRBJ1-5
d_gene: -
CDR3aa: CSATKLLGANQPQHF
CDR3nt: TGCAGTGCGACGAAATTGCTCGGTGCAAATCAGCCCCAGCATTTT

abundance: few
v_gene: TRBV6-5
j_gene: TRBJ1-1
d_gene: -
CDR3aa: CASSSLKGGAEAFF
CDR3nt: TGTGCCAGCAGTTCCCTCAAGGGGGGGGCGGAAGCTTTCTTT

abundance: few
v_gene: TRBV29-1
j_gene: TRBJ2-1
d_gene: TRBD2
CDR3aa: CSVVSRRGGLGEQFF
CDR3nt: TGCAGCGTTGTCTCTAGGCGGGGGGGCCTGGGTGAGCAGTTCTTC

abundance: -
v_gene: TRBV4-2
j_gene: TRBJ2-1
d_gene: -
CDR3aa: CASSPIGGLPLSDEQFF
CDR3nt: TGTGCCAGCAGCCCCATTGGCGGGCTCCCTTTGAGCGATGAGCAGTTCTTC

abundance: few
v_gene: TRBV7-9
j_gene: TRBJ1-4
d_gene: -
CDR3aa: CASSLDSGREKLFF
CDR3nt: TGTGCCAGCAGCTTAGATTCGGGGAGAGAAAAACTGTTTTTT

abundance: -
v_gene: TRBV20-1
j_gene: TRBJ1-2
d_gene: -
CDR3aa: CSARGRLTNYGYTF
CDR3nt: TGCAGTGCCCGGGGTCGGCTTACTAACTATGGCTACACCTTC

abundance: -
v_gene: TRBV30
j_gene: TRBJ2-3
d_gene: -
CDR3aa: CAWSVMGLPTDTQYF
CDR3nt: TGTGCCTGGAGTGTGATGGGGCTACCCACAGATACGCAGTATTTT

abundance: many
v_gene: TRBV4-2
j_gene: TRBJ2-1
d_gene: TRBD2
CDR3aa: CASSQPGLAGDSSYNEQFF
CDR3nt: TGTGCCAGCAGCCAACCGGGACTAGCGGGGGACAGCTCCTACAATGAGCAGTTCTTC

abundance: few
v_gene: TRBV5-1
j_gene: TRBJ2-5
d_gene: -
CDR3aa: CASTQLATQETQYF
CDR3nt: TGCGCCAGCACCCAACTAGCTACCCAAGAGACCCAGTACTTC

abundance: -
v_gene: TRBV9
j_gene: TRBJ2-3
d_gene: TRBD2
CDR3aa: CASSVDLGGGPADTQYF
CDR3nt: TGTGCCAGCAGCGTAGACTTAGGCGGGGGGCCAGCAGATACGCAGTATTTT

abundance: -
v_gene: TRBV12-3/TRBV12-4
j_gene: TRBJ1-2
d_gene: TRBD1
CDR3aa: CASSFGPIQGAEGYTF
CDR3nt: TGTGCCAGCAGTTTTGGGCCAATACAGGGGGCAGAGGGCTACACCTTC

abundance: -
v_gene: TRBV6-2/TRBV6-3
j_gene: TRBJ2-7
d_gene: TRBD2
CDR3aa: CASRIPGLAASHEQYF
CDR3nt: TGTGCCAGCAGAATACCGGGACTAGCGGCTTCCCACGAGCAGTACTTC

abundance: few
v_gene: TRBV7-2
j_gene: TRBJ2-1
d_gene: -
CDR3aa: CASSKGGPSGHEQFF
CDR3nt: TGTGCCAGCTCCAAAGGGGGGCCTTCTGGCCATGAGCAGTTCTTC